Listed below are T cell receptor beta chains from one sample, sequenced in a study of lymphopenia after photon versus proton radiotherapy. Measured with immunoSEQ multiplex PCR; TCRdb has only the in-frame clones, and not every one. The sample has 150,000 or so clones; 75% to 90% are singletons. This specimen was peripheral blood, taken from a patient treated with photon-based radiotherapy. These receptors all come from a middle-aged man with gastric cancer. Each CDR3 is given with its conserved first and last residue. Each record gives: J gene, V gene, clone size, D gene, CDR3 DNA, CDR3 protein. D genes are given only for firm matches. Part of the rows lack a size; the others show once, few, many or a class for expanded clones.

j_call: TRBJ2-2; v_call: TRBV5-1; clone_size: .; d_call: .; cdr3_nt: TGCGCCAGCAGCGCGTCGGAGGGCGGGGAGCTGTTTTTT; cdr3_aa: CASSASEGGELFF
j_call: TRBJ1-4; v_call: TRBV7-8; clone_size: .; d_call: .; cdr3_nt: TGTGCCAGCAGCTTGTCGGGGGGCGAACTGTTTTTT; cdr3_aa: CASSLSGGELFF
j_call: TRBJ2-1; v_call: TRBV5-4; clone_size: .; d_call: TRBD2; cdr3_nt: TGTGCCAGCAGCTCCGGGGAGGGCTCCTACAATGAGCAGTTCTTC; cdr3_aa: CASSSGEGSYNEQFF
j_call: TRBJ2-7; v_call: TRBV27; clone_size: few; d_call: TRBD1; cdr3_nt: TGTGCCAGCACCCCCAGGGGGTCAACCTACGAGCAGTACTTC; cdr3_aa: CASTPRGSTYEQYF
j_call: TRBJ1-1; v_call: TRBV30; clone_size: .; d_call: TRBD1; cdr3_nt: TGTGCCTGGAGTCTGATTGGGACAGGGAGCACTGAAGCTTTCTTT; cdr3_aa: CAWSLIGTGSTEAFF
j_call: TRBJ2-3; v_call: TRBV10-3; clone_size: .; d_call: .; cdr3_nt: TGTGCCATCAGTGAGTCCCGGGAGAAAGATACGCAGTATTTT; cdr3_aa: CAISESREKDTQYF
j_call: TRBJ2-7; v_call: TRBV30; clone_size: .; d_call: TRBD2; cdr3_nt: TGTGCCTGGAGCCCCGGGATAGCGGGAGCCTACGAGCAGTACTTC; cdr3_aa: CAWSPGIAGAYEQYF
j_call: TRBJ2-7; v_call: TRBV27; clone_size: .; d_call: .; cdr3_nt: TGTGCCAGCAGTCGATCCCCAGGGCCGCACTACGAGCAGTACTTC; cdr3_aa: CASSRSPGPHYEQYF
j_call: TRBJ2-7; v_call: TRBV11-2; clone_size: .; d_call: TRBD2; cdr3_nt: TGTGCCAGCAGCCCGAATCCGGGACTAGTCTACGAGCAGTACTTC; cdr3_aa: CASSPNPGLVYEQYF
j_call: TRBJ2-3; v_call: TRBV27; clone_size: .; d_call: .; cdr3_nt: TGTGCCAGCAGTTTATCGAGGTCAGATACGCAGTATTTT; cdr3_aa: CASSLSRSDTQYF
j_call: TRBJ1-3; v_call: TRBV11-2; clone_size: .; d_call: .; cdr3_nt: TGTGCCAGCAGCTTAGGAACAGGGTATTCTTCTGGAAACACCATATATTTT; cdr3_aa: CASSLGTGYSSGNTIYF
j_call: TRBJ2-7; v_call: TRBV28; clone_size: .; d_call: TRBD1; cdr3_nt: TGTGCCAGCAGCCGACAGGGGGCCTACGAGCAGTACTTC; cdr3_aa: CASSRQGAYEQYF
j_call: TRBJ2-7; v_call: TRBV18; clone_size: .; d_call: TRBD1; cdr3_nt: TGTGCCAGCTCGTCTCCGGGACAGGTTGCCTACGAGCAGTACTTC; cdr3_aa: CASSSPGQVAYEQYF
j_call: TRBJ2-7; v_call: TRBV10-3; clone_size: .; d_call: TRBD1; cdr3_nt: TGTGCCATCAGTGAGACAGGGGTTAACGAGCAGTACTTC; cdr3_aa: CAISETGVNEQYF
j_call: TRBJ1-5; v_call: TRBV6-1; clone_size: .; d_call: .; cdr3_nt: TGTGCCACCAGGACCCAGGCGGGCAATCAGCCCCAGCATTTT; cdr3_aa: CATRTQAGNQPQHF
j_call: TRBJ2-1; v_call: TRBV4-2; clone_size: .; d_call: TRBD2; cdr3_nt: TGTGCCAGCAGCCAAGGGCTAGCGGGACGATCCTACAATGAGCAGTTCTTC; cdr3_aa: CASSQGLAGRSYNEQFF
j_call: TRBJ1-1; v_call: TRBV19; clone_size: .; d_call: .; cdr3_nt: TGTGCCAGTAGAGGCAGGGTAAACATTAAGACTGAAGCTTTCTTT; cdr3_aa: CASRGRVNIKTEAFF
j_call: TRBJ2-2; v_call: TRBV28; clone_size: .; d_call: .; cdr3_nt: TGTGCCAGCAGTCAGGGGGGTTCAAACACCGGGGAGCTGTTTTTT; cdr3_aa: CASSQGGSNTGELFF
j_call: TRBJ2-7; v_call: TRBV5-1; clone_size: .; d_call: .; cdr3_nt: TGCGCCCGAGGGCAGATCTCCTACGAGCAGTACTTC; cdr3_aa: CARGQISYEQYF
j_call: TRBJ2-7; v_call: TRBV6-5; clone_size: .; d_call: .; cdr3_nt: TGTGCCAGCAGTTACAATGTCAGACCCTACGAGCAGTACTTC; cdr3_aa: CASSYNVRPYEQYF
j_call: TRBJ2-3; v_call: TRBV19; clone_size: .; d_call: .; cdr3_nt: TGTGCCAGTAAGGCGGGAACCCCAGATACGCAGTATTTT; cdr3_aa: CASKAGTPDTQYF
j_call: TRBJ2-1; v_call: TRBV27; clone_size: .; d_call: TRBD2; cdr3_nt: TGTGCCAGCAGTTTATCCTCAGCGGGAGGGAAGCGAGAGCAGTTCTTC; cdr3_aa: CASSLSSAGGKREQFF
j_call: TRBJ1-1; v_call: TRBV5-6; clone_size: once; d_call: .; cdr3_nt: TGTGCCAGCAGCTTTACAGGGAGGCCTGAAGCTTTCTTT; cdr3_aa: CASSFTGRPEAFF
j_call: TRBJ2-3; v_call: TRBV9; clone_size: .; d_call: TRBD1; cdr3_nt: TGTGCCAGCAGCCTCCGGACAGGCTTAGATACGCAGTATTTT; cdr3_aa: CASSLRTGLDTQYF